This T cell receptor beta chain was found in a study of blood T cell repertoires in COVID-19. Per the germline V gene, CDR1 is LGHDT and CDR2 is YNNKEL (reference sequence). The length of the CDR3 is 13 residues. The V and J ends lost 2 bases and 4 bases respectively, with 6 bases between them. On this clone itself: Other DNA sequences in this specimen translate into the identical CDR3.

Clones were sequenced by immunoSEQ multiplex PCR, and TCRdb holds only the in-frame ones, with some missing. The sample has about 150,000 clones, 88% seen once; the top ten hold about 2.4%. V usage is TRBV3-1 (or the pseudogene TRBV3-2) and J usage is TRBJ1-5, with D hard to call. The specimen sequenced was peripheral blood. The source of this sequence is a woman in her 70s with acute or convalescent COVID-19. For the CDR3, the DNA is TGTGCCAGCAGCCAATCAGGTAATCAGCCCCAGCATTTT. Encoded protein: CASSQSGNQPQHF.